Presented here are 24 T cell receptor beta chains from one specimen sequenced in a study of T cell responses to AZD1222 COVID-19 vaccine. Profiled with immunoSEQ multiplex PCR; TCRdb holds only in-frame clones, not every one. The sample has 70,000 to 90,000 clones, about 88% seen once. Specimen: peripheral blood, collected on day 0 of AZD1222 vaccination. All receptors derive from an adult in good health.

The CDR3 reads CASSRRGGSGELFF. CDR3 in DNA: TGTGCCAGTAGTAGAAGAGGGGGCTCCGGGGAGCTGTTTTTT. The V gene is TRBV19, the J gene TRBJ2-2; TRBD1 matches 7 bases. Germline V gene lookup returns CDR1 LNHDA and CDR2 SQIVND (reference sequence). J lost 6 bases, V lost 4 bases, and 5 bases had no gene match. This CDR3 is 14 amino acids long.

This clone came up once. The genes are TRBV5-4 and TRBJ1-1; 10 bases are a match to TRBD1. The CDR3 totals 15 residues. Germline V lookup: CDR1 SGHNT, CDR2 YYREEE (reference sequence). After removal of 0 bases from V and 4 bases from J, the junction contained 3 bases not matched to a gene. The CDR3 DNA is TGTGCCAGCAGCTTGGGACAGGGGGCGGCCACTGAAGCTTTCTTT. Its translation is CASSLGQGAATEAFF.

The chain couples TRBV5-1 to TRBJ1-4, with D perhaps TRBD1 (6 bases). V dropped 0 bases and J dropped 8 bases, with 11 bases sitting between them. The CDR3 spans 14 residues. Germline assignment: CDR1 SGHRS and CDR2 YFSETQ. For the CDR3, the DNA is TGCGCCAGCAGCTTGGATACAGGGAGAGAAAAACTGTTTTTT. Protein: CASSLDTGREKLFF.

The CDR3: CASKNPATYEQYF. The DNA of the CDR3 is TGTGCCAGCAAAAATCCGGCTACCTACGAGCAGTACTTC. This sequence joins TRBV28 and TRBJ2-7; no clear D gene. This CDR3 has 13 residues. V lost 7 bases and J lost 2, with 12 bases in between. Germline assignment: CDR1 MDHEN and CDR2 SYDVKM.

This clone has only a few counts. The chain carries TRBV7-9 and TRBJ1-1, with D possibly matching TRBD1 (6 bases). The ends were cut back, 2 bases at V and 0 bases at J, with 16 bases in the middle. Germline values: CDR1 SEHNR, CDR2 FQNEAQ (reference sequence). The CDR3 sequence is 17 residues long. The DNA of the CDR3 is TGTGCCAGCAGCTTATCCCGGGGGGGCTTCATGAACACTGAAGCTTTCTTT. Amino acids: CASSLSRGGFMNTEAFF.

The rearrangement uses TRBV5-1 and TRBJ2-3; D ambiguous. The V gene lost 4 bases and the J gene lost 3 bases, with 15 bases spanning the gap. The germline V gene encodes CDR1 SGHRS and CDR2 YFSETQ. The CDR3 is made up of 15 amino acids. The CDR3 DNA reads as TGCGCCAGCAGCCCCCTCGGGTGGCAGACAGATACGCAGTATTTT. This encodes CASSPLGWQTDTQYF.

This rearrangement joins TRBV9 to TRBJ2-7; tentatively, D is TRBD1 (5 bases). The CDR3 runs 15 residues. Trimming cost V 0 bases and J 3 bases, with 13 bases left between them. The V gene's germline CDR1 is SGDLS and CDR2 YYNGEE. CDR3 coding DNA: TGTGCCAGCAGCGTAGCCGACAGCCTACACTACGAGCAGTACTTC. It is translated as CASSVADSLHYEQYF.

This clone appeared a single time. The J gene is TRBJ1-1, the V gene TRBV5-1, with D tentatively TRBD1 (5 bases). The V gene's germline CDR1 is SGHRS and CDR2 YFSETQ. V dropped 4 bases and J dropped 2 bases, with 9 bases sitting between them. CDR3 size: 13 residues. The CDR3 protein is CASSETENTEAFF. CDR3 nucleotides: TGCGCCAGCAGCGAGACAGAAAACACTGAAGCTTTCTTT.

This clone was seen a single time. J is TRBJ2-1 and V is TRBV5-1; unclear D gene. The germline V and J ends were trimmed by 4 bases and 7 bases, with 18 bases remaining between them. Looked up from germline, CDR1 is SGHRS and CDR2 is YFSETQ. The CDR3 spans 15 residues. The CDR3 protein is CASSQLSSGFNEQFF. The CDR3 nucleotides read TGCGCCAGCAGCCAACTGAGTAGTGGGTTTAATGAGCAGTTCTTC.

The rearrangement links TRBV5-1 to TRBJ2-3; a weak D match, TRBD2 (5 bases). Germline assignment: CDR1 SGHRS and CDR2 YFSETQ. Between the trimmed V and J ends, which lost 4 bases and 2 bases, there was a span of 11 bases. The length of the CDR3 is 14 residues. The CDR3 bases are TGCGCCAGCAGCCTGAGGGAACTCACAGATACGCAGTATTTT. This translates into CASSLRELTDTQYF.

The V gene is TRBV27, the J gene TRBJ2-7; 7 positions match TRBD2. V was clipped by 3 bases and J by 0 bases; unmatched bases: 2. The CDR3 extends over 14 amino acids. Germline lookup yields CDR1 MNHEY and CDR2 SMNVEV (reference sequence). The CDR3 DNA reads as TGTGCCAGCAGTTTTTCTAGCGGCTCCTACGAGCAGTACTTC. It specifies CASSFSSGSYEQYF.

CDR3 coding DNA: TGTGCCACCAGCAGTTCCGAAGAGATCCCCCAGTATCAGCCCCAGCATTTT. This codes for CATSSSEEIPQYQPQHF. The V and J genes are TRBV15 and TRBJ1-5; no definite D call. This CDR3 region has 17 residues. Deletions cut 3 bases from V and 5 bases from J, with 20 bases between. Germline lookup yields CDR1 LNHNV and CDR2 YYDKDF (reference sequence). Complete variable domain (other parts from reference TRBV15 and TRBJ1-5): DAMVIQNPRYQVTQFGKPVTLSCSQTLNHNVMYWYQQKSSQAPKLLFHYYDKDFNNEADTPDNFQSRRPNTSFCFLDIRSPGLGDTAMYLCATSSSEEIPQYQPQHFGDGTRLSIL.

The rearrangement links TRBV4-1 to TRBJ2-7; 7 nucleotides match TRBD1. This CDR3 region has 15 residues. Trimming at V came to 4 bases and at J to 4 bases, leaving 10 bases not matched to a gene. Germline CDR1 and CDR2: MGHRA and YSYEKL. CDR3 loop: CASSPEETGRYEQYF. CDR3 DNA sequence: TGCGCCAGCAGCCCCGAAGAGACAGGGAGATACGAGCAGTACTTC.

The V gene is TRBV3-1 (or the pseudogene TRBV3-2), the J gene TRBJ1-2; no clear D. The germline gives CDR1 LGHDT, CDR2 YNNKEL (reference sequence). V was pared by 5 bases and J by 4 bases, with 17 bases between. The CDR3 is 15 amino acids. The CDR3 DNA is TGTGCCAGCAGCACTCGGACGGATAAGTTCTATGGCTACACCTTC. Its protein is CASSTRTDKFYGYTF.

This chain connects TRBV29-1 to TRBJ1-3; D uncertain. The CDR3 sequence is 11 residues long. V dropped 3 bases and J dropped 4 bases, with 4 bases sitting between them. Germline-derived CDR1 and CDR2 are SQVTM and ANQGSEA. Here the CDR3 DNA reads TGCAGCGTTGAGTCGGGAAACACCATATATTTT. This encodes CSVESGNTIYF.

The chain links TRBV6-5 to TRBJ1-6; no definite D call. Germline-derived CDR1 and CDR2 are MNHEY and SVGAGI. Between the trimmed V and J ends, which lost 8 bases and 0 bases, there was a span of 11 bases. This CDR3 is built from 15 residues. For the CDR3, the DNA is TGTGCCAGCCGGAAGGAGATCTCCTATAATTCACCCCTCCACTTT. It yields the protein CASRKEISYNSPLHF.

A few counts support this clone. CDR3 nucleotides: TGTGCCAGCAAACCCGGGACAGGTCTTCAGCCCCAGCATTTT. Amino acid sequence: CASKPGTGLQPQHF. The chain employs TRBV27 and TRBJ1-5, with 8 bases lining up with TRBD1. V trimming: 7 bases; J trimming: 6 bases; junction bases outside the gene matches: 8. This CDR3 contains 14 residues. In germline, CDR1 is MNHEY, CDR2 SMNVEV (reference sequence).

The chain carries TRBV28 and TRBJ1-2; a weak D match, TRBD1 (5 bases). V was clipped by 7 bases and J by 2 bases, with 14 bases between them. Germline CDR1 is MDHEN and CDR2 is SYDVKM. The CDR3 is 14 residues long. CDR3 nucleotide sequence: TGTGCCAGCATCCGGGCAGGGCTAAACTATGGCTACACCTTC. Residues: CASIRAGLNYGYTF.

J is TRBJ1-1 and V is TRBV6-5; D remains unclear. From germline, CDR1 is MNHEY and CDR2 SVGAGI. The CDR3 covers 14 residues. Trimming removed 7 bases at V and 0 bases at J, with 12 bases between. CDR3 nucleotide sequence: TGTGCCAGCACCCTCTCATTACTGAACACTGAAGCTTTCTTT. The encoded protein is CASTLSLLNTEAFF.

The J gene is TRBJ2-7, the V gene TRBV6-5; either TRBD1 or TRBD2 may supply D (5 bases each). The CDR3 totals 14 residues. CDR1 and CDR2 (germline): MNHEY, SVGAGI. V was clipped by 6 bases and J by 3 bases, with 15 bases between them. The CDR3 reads CASRRGTLNYEQYF. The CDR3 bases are TGTGCCAGCAGGAGGGGAACACTTAACTACGAGCAGTACTTC.

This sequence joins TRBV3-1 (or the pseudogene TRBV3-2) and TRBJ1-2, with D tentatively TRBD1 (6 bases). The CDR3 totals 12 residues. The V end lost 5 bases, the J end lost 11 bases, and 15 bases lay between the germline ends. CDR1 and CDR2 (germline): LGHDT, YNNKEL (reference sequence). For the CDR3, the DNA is TGTGCCAGCAGCTTAACAGACAGGTTTTACACCTTC. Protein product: CASSLTDRFYTF.

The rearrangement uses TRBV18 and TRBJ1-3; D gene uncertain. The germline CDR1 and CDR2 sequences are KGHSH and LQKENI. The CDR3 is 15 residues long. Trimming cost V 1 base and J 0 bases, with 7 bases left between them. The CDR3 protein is CASSPREGSGNTIYF. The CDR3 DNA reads TGTGCCAGCTCACCACGTGAGGGCTCTGGAAACACCATATATTTT. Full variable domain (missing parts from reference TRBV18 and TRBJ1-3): NAGVMQNPRHLVRRRGQEARLRCSPMKGHSHVYWYRQLPEEGLKFMVYLQKENIIDESGMPKERFSAEFPKEGPSILRIQQVVRGDSAAYFCASSPREGSGNTIYFGEGSWLTVV.

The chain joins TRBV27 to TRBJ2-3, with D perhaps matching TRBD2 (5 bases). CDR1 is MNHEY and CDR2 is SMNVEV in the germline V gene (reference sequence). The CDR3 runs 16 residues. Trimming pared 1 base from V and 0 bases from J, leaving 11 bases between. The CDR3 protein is CASSLYEGASTDTQYF. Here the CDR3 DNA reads TGTGCCAGCAGTTTATACGAGGGAGCTAGCACAGATACGCAGTATTTT.

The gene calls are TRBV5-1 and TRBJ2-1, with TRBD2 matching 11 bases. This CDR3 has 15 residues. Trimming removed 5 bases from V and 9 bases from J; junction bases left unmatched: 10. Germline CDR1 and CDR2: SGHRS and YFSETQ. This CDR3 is CASSQLAGGQVEQFF. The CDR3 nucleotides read TGCGCCAGCAGTCAATTAGCGGGGGGGCAGGTTGAGCAGTTCTTC.